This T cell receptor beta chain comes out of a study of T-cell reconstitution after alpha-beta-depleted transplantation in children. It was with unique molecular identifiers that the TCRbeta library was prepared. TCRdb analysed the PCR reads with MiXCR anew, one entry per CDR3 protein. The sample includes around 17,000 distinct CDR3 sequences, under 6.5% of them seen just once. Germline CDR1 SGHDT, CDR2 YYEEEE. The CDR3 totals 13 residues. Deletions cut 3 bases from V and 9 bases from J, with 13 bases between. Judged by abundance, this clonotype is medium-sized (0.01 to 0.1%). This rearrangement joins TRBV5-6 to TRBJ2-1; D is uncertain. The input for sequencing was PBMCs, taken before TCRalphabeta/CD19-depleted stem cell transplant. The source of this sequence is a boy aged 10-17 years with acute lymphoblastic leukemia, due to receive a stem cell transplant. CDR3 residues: CASSWGRVGEQFF. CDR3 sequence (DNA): TGTGCCAGCAGCTGGGGTAGGGTCGGTGAGCAGTTCTTC.